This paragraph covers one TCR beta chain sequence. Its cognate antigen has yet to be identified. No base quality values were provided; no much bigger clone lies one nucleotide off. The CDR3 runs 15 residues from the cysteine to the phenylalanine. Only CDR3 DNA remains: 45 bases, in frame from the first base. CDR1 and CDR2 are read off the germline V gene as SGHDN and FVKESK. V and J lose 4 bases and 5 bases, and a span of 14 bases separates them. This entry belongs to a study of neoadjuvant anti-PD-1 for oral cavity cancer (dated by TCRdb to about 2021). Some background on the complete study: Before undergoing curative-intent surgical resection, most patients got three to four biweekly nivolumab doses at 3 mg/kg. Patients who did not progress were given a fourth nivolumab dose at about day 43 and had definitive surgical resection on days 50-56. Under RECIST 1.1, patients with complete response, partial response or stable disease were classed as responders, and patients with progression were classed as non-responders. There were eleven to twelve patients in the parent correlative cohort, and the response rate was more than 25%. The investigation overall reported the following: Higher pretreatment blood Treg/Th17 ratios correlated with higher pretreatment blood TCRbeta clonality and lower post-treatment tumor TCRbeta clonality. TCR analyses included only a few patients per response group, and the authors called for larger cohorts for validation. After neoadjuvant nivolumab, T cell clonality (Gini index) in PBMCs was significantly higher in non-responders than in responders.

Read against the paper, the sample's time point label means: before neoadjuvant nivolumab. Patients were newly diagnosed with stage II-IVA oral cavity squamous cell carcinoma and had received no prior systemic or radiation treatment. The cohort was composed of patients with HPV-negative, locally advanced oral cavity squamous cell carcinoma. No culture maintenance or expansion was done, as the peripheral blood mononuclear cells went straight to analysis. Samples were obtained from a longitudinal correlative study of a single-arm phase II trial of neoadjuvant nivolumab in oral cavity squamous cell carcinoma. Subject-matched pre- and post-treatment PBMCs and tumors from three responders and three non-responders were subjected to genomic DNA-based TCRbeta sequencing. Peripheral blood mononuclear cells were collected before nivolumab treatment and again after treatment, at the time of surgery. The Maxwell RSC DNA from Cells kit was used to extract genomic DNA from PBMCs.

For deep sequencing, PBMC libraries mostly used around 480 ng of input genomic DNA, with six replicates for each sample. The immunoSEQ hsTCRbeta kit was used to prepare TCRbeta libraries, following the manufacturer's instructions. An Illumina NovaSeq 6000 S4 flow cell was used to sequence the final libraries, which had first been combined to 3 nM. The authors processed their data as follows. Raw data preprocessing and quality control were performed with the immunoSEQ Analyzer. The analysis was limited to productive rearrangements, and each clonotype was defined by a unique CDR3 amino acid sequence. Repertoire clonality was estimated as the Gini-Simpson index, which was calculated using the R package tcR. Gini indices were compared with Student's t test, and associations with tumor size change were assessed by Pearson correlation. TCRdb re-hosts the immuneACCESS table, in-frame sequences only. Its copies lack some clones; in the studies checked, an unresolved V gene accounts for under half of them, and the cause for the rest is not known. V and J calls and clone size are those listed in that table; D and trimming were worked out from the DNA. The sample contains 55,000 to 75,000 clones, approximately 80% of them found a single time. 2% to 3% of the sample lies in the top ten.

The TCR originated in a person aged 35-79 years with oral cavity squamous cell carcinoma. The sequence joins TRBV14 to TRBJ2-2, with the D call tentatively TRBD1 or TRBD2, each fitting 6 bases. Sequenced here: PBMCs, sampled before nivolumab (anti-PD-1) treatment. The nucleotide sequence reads TGTGCCAGCAGCCGACCGACAGGAGGGACCGGGGAGCTGTTTTTT. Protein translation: CASSRPTGGTGELFF. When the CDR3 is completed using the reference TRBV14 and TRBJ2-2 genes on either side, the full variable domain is EAGVTQFPSHSVIEKGQTVTLRCDPISGHDNLYWYRRVMGKEIKFLLHFVKESKQDESGMPNNRFLAERTGGTYSTLKVQPAELEDSGVYFCASSRPTGGTGELFFGEGSRLTVL.